One sample yielded the 12 T cell receptor beta chains listed below, sequenced in a study of shared clonotypes between healthy human individuals. Using immunoSEQ multiplex PCR, the repertoire was profiled, and TCRdb retains in-frame clones only, with some absent. The sample contains roughly 1,500,000 clones, approximately 98% of which appear only once. Sequencing input: naive CD4+ T cells sorted from blood. Subset indicated: CD45RA+ positively selected. These receptors were collected from a man aged 30-40 years in good health.

J is TRBJ2-7 and V is TRBV11-3; 8 bases agree with TRBD1. CDR1 SGHNT and CDR2 YENEEA come from the germline V gene. V lost 3 bases to trimming and J lost 5 bases; unmatched junction nucleotides: 18. The CDR3 consists of 18 residues. The CDR3 region has the DNA TGTGCCAGCAGCTTCACCATAAACATAAACCGGACAGGGCACGAGCAGTACTTC. Protein product: CASSFTININRTGHEQYF.

The chain combines TRBV18 with TRBJ1-1; 7 positions agree with TRBD1. Germline lookup yields CDR1 KGHSH and CDR2 LQKENI. Trimming cost V 2 bases and J 1 base; bases outside gene matches: 4. The CDR3 loop spans 15 amino acids. CDR3 DNA sequence: TGTGCCAGCTCACCATCCGGGACAGCGAACACTGAAGCTTTCTTT. This encodes CASSPSGTANTEAFF.

In its sample, this clone was seen once. This sequence joins TRBV19 and TRBJ2-1, with TRBD1 matching over 7 bases. This CDR3 region has 16 residues. The V segment lost 4 bases and the J segment 6 bases; nucleotides outside the gene matches: 12. Germline loops: CDR1 LNHDA, CDR2 SQIVND (reference sequence). The DNA for the CDR3 is TGTGCCAGTAGTAGGACCTGGACAGGCCTACTCAATGAGCAGTTCTTC. It yields the protein CASSRTWTGLLNEQFF.

The chain combines TRBV7-6 with TRBJ1-2, with no clear D. Germline CDR1 and CDR2: SGHVS and FNYEAQ. The V end lost 0 bases, the J end lost 4 bases, and 9 bases lay between the germline ends. The CDR3 is 14 residues long. The CDR3 loop reads CASSLASGSYGYTF. CDR3 sequence (DNA): TGTGCCAGCAGCTTAGCGTCGGGATCCTATGGCTACACCTTC.

V and J are TRBV6-5 and TRBJ2-2; possible D gene TRBD1, 6 bases. The CDR3 contains 14 residues. Trimming took 6 bases from V and 5 from J, leaving 13 bases between them. Germline V gives CDR1 MNHEY, CDR2 SVGAGI. CDR3 bases: TGTGCCAGCAGGGGCAGGGGAGAAACCGGGGAGCTGTTTTTT. It is translated as CASRGRGETGELFF.

With regard to this clone: At the DNA level, this CDR3 is encoded by other sequences in the same sample as well. The chain joins TRBV7-9 to TRBJ2-2, with 12 bases fitting TRBD2. V was pared by 5 bases and J by 5 bases, with 0 bases of the junction left unmatched. The CDR3 covers 14 residues. CDR1 and CDR2 from the germline V gene are SEHNR and FQNEAQ (reference sequence). CDR3 loop: CASSGLAGTGELFF. For the CDR3, the DNA is TGTGCCAGCAGCGGACTAGCGGGAACCGGGGAGCTGTTTTTT.

In regard to this clone: The identical CDR3 is also encoded by other nucleotide sequences in the sample. The rearrangement joins TRBV19 to TRBJ2-1, with TRBD2 matching over 10 bases. With 4 bases clipped from V and 7 bases from J, the junction kept 7 bases outside the gene matches. Germline loops: CDR1 LNHDA, CDR2 SQIVND (reference sequence). The CDR3 runs to 15 residues. CDR3 sequence reads: CASSNLAGVGNEQFF. As DNA, the CDR3 is TGTGCCAGTAGTAACCTAGCGGGAGTGGGTAATGAGCAGTTCTTC.

The chain recombines TRBV5-4 with TRBJ2-7, with 7 positions matching TRBD2. V dropped 2 bases and J dropped 0; count of bases not matched to a gene: 8. This CDR3 region has 16 residues. The germline V gene encodes CDR1 SGHNT and CDR2 YYREEE (reference sequence). This CDR3 is CASSFSAGAGSYEQYF. CDR3 bases: TGTGCCAGCAGCTTTTCGGCGGGAGCGGGCTCCTACGAGCAGTACTTC.

The V and J genes are TRBV6-4 and TRBJ2-1; 11 positions match TRBD1. This CDR3 has 16 residues. J gave up 6 bases and V 4 bases, and 8 bases lay outside the gene matches. The germline V gene encodes CDR1 MRHNA and CDR2 SNTAGT. For the CDR3, the DNA is TGTGCCAGCAGTGGACCCGGGACAGGGGGTGTCAATGAGCAGTTCTTC. It encodes CASSGPGTGGVNEQFF.

Concerning this clone itself: Distinct nucleotide sequences in the sample also encode this CDR3. The V call is TRBV5-1, the J call TRBJ1-1, with unresolved D. CDR1 SGHRS and CDR2 YFSETQ come from the germline V gene. This CDR3 region has 14 residues. The V gene lost 0 bases and the J gene lost 0 bases, with 6 bases spanning the gap. CDR3 in DNA: TGCGCCAGCAGCTTGGGCGGGATGAACACTGAAGCTTTCTTT. This encodes CASSLGGMNTEAFF.

The CDR3 sequence: CASSVGWGLAYEQFF. The CDR3 bases are TGTGCCAGCAGCGTAGGGTGGGGACTAGCCTATGAGCAGTTCTTC. The chain couples TRBV9 to TRBJ2-1; 9 positions agree with TRBD2. The CDR3 runs to 15 residues. V was pared by 0 bases and J by 8 bases, with 6 bases of the junction left unmatched. The germline V gene encodes CDR1 SGDLS and CDR2 YYNGEE.

On this clone: Other DNA sequences from this sample encode an identical CDR3 as well. This chain joins TRBV4-1 and TRBJ2-4; 15 nucleotides agree with TRBD2. Unmatched junction bases numbered 5, after V lost 4 bases and J lost 1 base. Germline V gene sequence: CDR1 MGHRA, CDR2 YSYEKL. This CDR3 is 18 amino acids long. CDR3: CASSPGLAGGLAKNIQYF. CDR3 nucleotide sequence: TGCGCCAGCAGCCCGGGACTAGCGGGAGGTCTGGCCAAAAACATTCAGTACTTC.